This T cell receptor beta chain came from a study of shared clonotypes between healthy human individuals. With regard to this clone: Other DNA sequences in this specimen translate into the identical CDR3.

Sequencing was performed with immunoSEQ multiplex PCR; in TCRdb, only in-frame clones are kept and a portion is missing. The sample includes millions of clones, roughly 94% seen only once; the top ten take about 0.13%. Sequencing input: naive CD4+ T cells sorted from blood. Subset reported: CD45RA+ positively selected. The receptor comes from a man in his late teens or twenties in good health.

CDR3 nucleotide sequence: TGCGCCAGCAGCCTCGGACAGGGTGGCTACGAGCAGTACTTC. Encoded protein: CASSLGQGGYEQYF. The chain carries TRBV5-1 and TRBJ2-7; 8 bases match TRBD1. With V trimmed by 4 bases and J by 3 bases, 6 bases remained unmatched. This CDR3 is built from 14 residues. The germline CDR1 and CDR2 sequences are SGHRS and YFSETQ. Full variable domain (remainder filled in from reference TRBV5-1 and TRBJ2-7): KAGVTQTPRYLIKTRGQQVTLSCSPISGHRSVSWYQQTPGQGLQFLFEYFSETQRNKGNFPGRFSGRQFSNSRSEMNVSTLELGDSALYLCASSLGQGGYEQYFGPGTRLTVT.